Each of the 27 T cell receptor beta chains below was sequenced from the same sample in a study of regulatory T cells in long-lasting Graves disease. Combining iRepertoire HTBI primers with Arm-PCR of CDR3 regions, the authors built TCR beta libraries. From the multiplex PCR reads, TCRdb called clonotypes with MiXCR, one entry per CDR3 protein. The sample shows fewer than 650,000 distinct CDR3 sequences, 15% to 20% of them seen only once. The time point was: newly diagnosed GD, antithyroid drugs for less than 3 months. PBMC RNA was the source of the TCR library. In addition, the sample was reused for a study of T cells in Graves' hyperthyroidism and ophthalmopathy.

Sequencing used peripheral blood mononuclear cells (PBMCs), obtained at new diagnosis, from a patient treated with antithyroid drugs. These TCRs come from a woman aged 25 to 39 with Graves disease.

CDR3 loop: CASSFSRTGRTGELFF. The CDR3 DNA reads as TGTGCCAGCAGTTTCTCTCGGACAGGGCGGACCGGGGAGCTGTTTTTT. V and J are TRBV28 and TRBJ2-2; 8 bases are a match to TRBD1. The CDR3 has 16 residues. In germline, CDR1 is MDHEN, CDR2 SYDVKM. The ends lost 3 bases at V and 5 bases at J; junction bases unmatched: 8.

The chain employs TRBV12-3 or TRBV12-4 and TRBJ2-1; D ambiguous. This CDR3 is built from 14 residues. The V end lost 3 bases, the J end lost 8 bases, and 14 bases lay between the germline ends. CDR3 nucleotides: TGTGCCAGCAGTTTGATGTCCCAGTACGATGAGCAGTTCTTC. This encodes CASSLMSQYDEQFF.

Of note for this clonotype: A much larger clone is a single base away; this may be a read error. The chain combines TRBV12-3 or TRBV12-4 with TRBJ1-1; possibly TRBD1 for D (5 bases). CDR3 length equals 14 residues. CDR3: CAGSSGGVNTEAFF. The DNA of the CDR3 is TGTGCCGGCAGTTCGGGGGGGGTGAACACTGAAGCTTTCTTT.

There are a few counts of this clonotype. CDR3 region: CASSAFTSTNEKLFF. The CDR3 DNA reads as TGTGCCAGCAGCGCTTTCACGTCGACTAATGAAAAACTGTTTTTT. This chain joins TRBV9 and TRBJ1-4; D gene unclear. The germline V gene encodes CDR1 SGDLS and CDR2 YYNGEE. The CDR3 loop spans 15 amino acids. V lost 3 bases and J 2 bases, leaving 11 bases between the germline ends.

This clonotype turned up a few times. The rearrangement uses TRBV5-1 and TRBJ1-2; D gene ambiguous. Germline assignment: CDR1 SGHRS and CDR2 YFSETQ. The CDR3 is made up of 15 amino acids. Trimming removed 2 bases from V and 4 bases from J, with 15 bases in between. The CDR3 sequence: CASSLPPVTGYGYTF. The CDR3 DNA is TGCGCCAGCAGCTTACCGCCAGTAACGGGCTATGGCTACACCTTC.

This clonotype was found a few times. The V and J genes are TRBV7-9 and TRBJ2-1, with no clear D. The CDR3 has 15 residues. V was pared by 3 bases and J by 8 bases, with 17 bases between. Germline CDR1 and CDR2: SEHNR and FQNEAQ (reference sequence). The CDR3 is CASSFLIGNIDEQFF. The CDR3, as DNA: TGTGCCAGCAGCTTTTTAATCGGAAATATCGATGAGCAGTTCTTC.

The V and J genes are TRBV24-1 and TRBJ1-5; D may be TRBD1 (5 bases). V lost 6 bases and J lost 11, with 16 bases in between. The CDR3 contains 13 residues. The germline gives CDR1 KGHDR, CDR2 SFDVKD. This CDR3 reads CATSLGPSGAQHF. As DNA, the CDR3 is TGTGCCACCAGTTTAGGACCCTCGGGGGCCCAGCATTTT.

This clonotype was seen more than once but under ten times. The chain is built from TRBV5-1 and TRBJ2-7, with 8 bases that match TRBD2. The J segment lost 2 bases and the V segment lost 0 bases, leaving 7 bases of the junction unmatched. Germline V CDR1 and CDR2: SGHRS, YFSETQ. The CDR3 totals 16 residues. CDR3 amino acids: CASSLGSQRGPYEQYF. CDR3 sequence (DNA): TGCGCCAGCAGCTTGGGGTCCCAGCGGGGGCCCTACGAGCAGTACTTC.

A few counts support this clonotype. The rearrangement joins TRBV5-1 to TRBJ2-2, with 10 bases lining up with TRBD1. CDR1 is SGHRS, CDR2 YFSETQ, per germline. CDR3 length: 14 residues. V lost 3 bases to trimming and J lost 8 bases; unmatched junction nucleotides: 4. The CDR3 loop reads CASSWTGGGGELFF. The CDR3 bases are TGCGCCAGCAGCTGGACAGGGGGAGGTGGGGAGCTGTTTTTT.

As concerns this clonotype: A much larger clone lies a single base off, so this may be a read error. The V call is TRBV20-1, the J call TRBJ1-1; TRBD1 aligns across 7 bases. CDR3 length equals 15 residues. The ends lost 2 bases at V and 6 bases at J; junction bases unmatched: 12. Germline lookup yields CDR1 DFQATT and CDR2 SNEGSKA (reference sequence). CDR3 region: CSARMAGRGGSEAFF. The DNA of the CDR3 is TGCAGTGCTAGAATGGCGGGCAGGGGGGGCTCTGAAGCTTTCTTT.

Many counts were recorded for this clonotype. The rearrangement links TRBV10-3 to TRBJ2-3, with 8 bases aligning to TRBD2. Trimming removed 10 bases from V and 6 bases from J; junction bases left unmatched: 6. The CDR3 contains 12 residues. Germline loops: CDR1 ENHRY, CDR2 SYGVKD. Here the CDR3 reads CATAGGSDTQYF. CDR3 DNA sequence: TGTGCCACGGCGGGAGGTTCTGATACGCAGTATTTT.

In this sample, this clonotype turned up many times. V is TRBV9 and J is TRBJ2-7, with D tentatively TRBD1 (5 bases). This CDR3 has 16 residues. V gave up 0 bases and J gave up 2 bases, with 15 bases separating them. Germline CDR1 SGDLS, CDR2 YYNGEE. The CDR3 sequence: CASSVGPSTETYEQYF. The CDR3 DNA sequence: TGTGCCAGCAGCGTAGGCCCGTCGACAGAGACCTACGAGCAGTACTTC.

The chain has TRBV10-3 and TRBJ2-5; possibly TRBD1 or TRBD2 for D (5 bases each). V lost 11 bases, J lost 1 base, and 20 bases lay in between. This CDR3 has 15 amino acids. Looked up from germline, CDR1 is ENHRY and CDR2 is SYGVKD. This CDR3 is CAVNRDLGPQETQYF. The CDR3 region has the DNA TGTGCCGTGAACCGGGACCTTGGCCCCCAAGAGACCCAGTACTTC.

In its sample, this clonotype was seen many times. The chain combines TRBV7-9 with TRBJ2-1; D is undetermined. In germline, CDR1 is SEHNR, CDR2 FQNEAQ (reference sequence). CDR3 length: 13 amino acids. V lost 2 bases, J lost 5 bases, and 7 bases lay in between. Written as DNA, the CDR3 is TGTGCCAGCAGCTTAATGGGAAACAATGAGCAGTTCTTC. This codes for CASSLMGNNEQFF.

This clonotype has ten or more counts. V usage is TRBV2 and J usage is TRBJ1-5; D is unclear. The CDR3 covers 14 residues. CDR1 is SNHLY and CDR2 is FYNNEI in the germline V gene. V was trimmed by 6 bases and J by 0 bases, leaving 9 bases between them. In DNA, the CDR3 is TGTGCCAGCAGAAAGACCAGTAGCAATCAGCCCCAGCATTTT. It translates to CASRKTSSNQPQHF.

The genes are TRBV7-2 and TRBJ2-3; D tentatively reads TRBD1 or TRBD2 (6 bases each). The germline V and J ends were trimmed by 4 bases and 4 bases, with 12 bases remaining between them. Germline V CDR1 and CDR2: SGHTA, FQGNSA. There are 14 residues in the CDR3. The CDR3 DNA reads as TGTGCCAGCAGCTACACAGGGAGGTCAGATACGCAGTATTTT. Its protein product is CASSYTGRSDTQYF.

Many counts were recorded for this clonotype. This chain joins TRBV2 and TRBJ2-4; D may be TRBD2 (6 bases). There are 15 residues in the CDR3. CDR1 and CDR2 (germline): SNHLY, FYNNEI. Trimming cost V 0 bases and J 7 bases, with 13 bases left between them. The CDR3 loop reads CASSEALTRGNIQYF. The CDR3 bases are TGTGCCAGCAGTGAAGCGCTTACCCGGGGGAACATTCAGTACTTC.

The V call is TRBV5-1, the J call TRBJ2-1; 9 positions agree with TRBD1. The CDR3 runs 15 residues. CDR1 and CDR2 (germline): SGHRS, YFSETQ. The junction had 10 bases not matched to a gene; V was cut back by 4 bases and J by 8 bases. This CDR3 reads CASSRAGTGSDEQFF. In DNA form, the CDR3 reads TGCGCCAGCAGCCGGGCCGGGACAGGGTCCGATGAGCAGTTCTTC.

This chain joins TRBV11-3 and TRBJ2-5; D is unresolved. V dropped 5 bases and J dropped 3 bases, with 13 bases sitting between them. Looked up from germline, CDR1 is SGHNT and CDR2 is YENEEA. The CDR3 is made up of 14 amino acids. Written as DNA, the CDR3 is TGTGCCAGCAGCCCCTCCGGGCAGGAAGAGACCCAGTACTTC. It is translated as CASSPSGQEETQYF.

This clonotype was found many times. This chain joins TRBV2 and TRBJ2-7; possible D gene TRBD2, 6 bases. This CDR3 spans 14 amino acids. Germline lookup yields CDR1 SNHLY and CDR2 FYNNEI. Trimming cost V 8 bases and J 0 bases, with 14 bases left between them. The CDR3 is CASGRLVTSYEQYF. Written as DNA, the CDR3 is TGTGCCAGCGGCCGACTAGTGACCTCCTACGAGCAGTACTTC.

The gene calls are TRBV12-3 or TRBV12-4 and TRBJ2-7, with D perhaps given as TRBD1 or TRBD2 (6 bases each). V was cut by 5 bases and J by 7 bases, with 21 bases left in between. The CDR3 contains 15 residues. For the CDR3, the DNA is TGTGCCAGCAGTGTACATGGGGGGACAAGCGGGGAGCAGTACTTC. This sequence encodes CASSVHGGTSGEQYF.

This clonotype was seen repeatedly, ten times or more. The chain combines TRBV28 with TRBJ1-5; a possible D gene is TRBD1 (5 bases). Deletions cut 8 bases from V and 9 bases from J, with 17 bases between. CDR3 length: 13 residues. The V gene's germline CDR1 is MDHEN and CDR2 SYDVKM. The DNA of the CDR3 is TGTGCCAGCGATTCGGGGGAAGTAGGGCCCCAGCATTTT. Residues: CASDSGEVGPQHF.

This clonotype was observed a handful of times. The V gene is TRBV27, the J gene TRBJ2-2, with a possible D match to TRBD2 (5 bases). This CDR3 has 16 amino acids. The germline CDR1 and CDR2 sequences are MNHEY and SMNVEV (reference sequence). V lost 0 bases and J lost 5, with 13 bases in between. CDR3 coding DNA: TGTGCCAGCAGTTTATCGGTGGGAGTAAATACCGGGGAGCTGTTTTTT. Its translation: CASSLSVGVNTGELFF.

This clonotype was counted ten times or more. The rearrangement links TRBV15 to TRBJ2-1; 7 bases are shared with TRBD2. Unmatched junction bases numbered 8, after V lost 2 bases and J lost 13 bases. The CDR3 has 13 amino acids. Germline V CDR1 and CDR2: LNHNV, YYDKDF (reference sequence). Here the CDR3 reads CATSRPKAGPQFF. Here the CDR3 DNA reads TGTGCCACCAGCAGACCTAAAGCGGGACCCCAGTTCTTC.

V and J are TRBV4-1 and TRBJ2-5; no reliable D call. The CDR3 loop spans 15 amino acids. Germline V gives CDR1 MGHRA, CDR2 YSYEKL. The V end lost 4 bases, the J end lost 1 base, and 13 bases lay between the germline ends. CDR3 protein: CASSPKGGSQETQYF. The CDR3 DNA follows: TGCGCCAGCAGCCCCAAGGGCGGAAGCCAAGAGACCCAGTACTTC.

CDR3 coding DNA: TGTGCCACTACGACAGGAACCTACAATGAGCAGTTCTTC. Residues: CATTTGTYNEQFF. The chain employs TRBV6-2 or TRBV6-3 and TRBJ2-1; D is possibly TRBD1 (6 bases). The ends were cut back, 10 bases at V and 2 bases at J, with 12 bases in the middle. The CDR3 has 13 amino acids. Germline V gene lookup returns CDR1 MNHEY and CDR2 SVGEGT.

This clonotype was observed many times. The V and J genes are TRBV2 and TRBJ2-1; 13 bases agree with TRBD2. The germline V gene has CDR1 SNHLY and CDR2 FYNNEI. Trimming removed 9 bases from V and 10 bases from J; junction bases left unmatched: 9. There are 14 residues in the CDR3. CDR3 sequence: CASLGLAGVREQFF. DNA for the CDR3: TGTGCCAGTCTAGGACTAGCGGGAGTCAGGGAGCAGTTCTTC. Filled out from reference TRBV2 and TRBJ2-1, the complete variable domain reads EPEVTQTPSHQVTQMGQEVILRCVPISNHLYFYWYRQILGQKVEFLVSFYNNEISEKSEIFDDQFSVERPDGSNFTLKIRSTKLEDSAMYFCASLGLAGVREQFFGPGTRLTVL.